These 25 T cell receptor beta chains share one sample of origin, sequenced in a study of blood T cells in healthy people across ages. PCR was performed a second time for 7 to 11 cycles using a sample-barcoded 5' primer and a J-beta primer mix. TCRdb reanalysed the 5' RACE reads using MiXCR and keeps one entry per CDR3 protein. This table has around 800,000 distinct CDR3 sequences, more than 25% appearing once. This same sample was also taken into another study, of T cells of mothers and their children.

Specimen: blood. The source is a boy aged 5-17 years in good health.

This rearrangement joins TRBV5-1 to TRBJ2-5; D is possibly TRBD2 (5 bases). The closer fit of TRBJ2-7 to the DNA end suggests the J call may be wrong. The germline gives CDR1 SGHRS, CDR2 YFSETQ. The CDR3 is 14 residues long. The CDR3, as DNA: TGCGCCAGCAGCTTGGTGAGCGGAGACTGCGAGCAGTACTTC. It encodes CASSLVSGDCEQYF.

CDR3 DNA sequence: TGCGCCAGCAGCTTGGCCTCAACAGGGAAAACCTACGAGCAGTACTTC. This sequence encodes CASSLASTGKTYEQYF. The V and J genes are TRBV5-1 and TRBJ2-1, with D perhaps matching TRBD1 (6 bases). The J call could be wrong; TRBJ2-7 is a better fit for the DNA end. This CDR3 region has 16 residues. From germline, CDR1 is SGHRS and CDR2 YFSETQ.

In its sample, this clonotype was seen a few times. The rearrangement joins TRBV28 to TRBJ2-7; unclear D gene. V was trimmed by 5 bases and J by 0 bases, leaving 11 bases between them. Germline loops: CDR1 MDHEN, CDR2 SYDVKM. The CDR3 totals 14 residues. The chain's CDR3 is CASSGWVSSYEQYF. The CDR3 DNA reads as TGTGCCAGCAGTGGGTGGGTTAGCTCCTACGAGCAGTACTTC.

This clonotype has a handful of counts. The J gene is TRBJ1-1, the V gene TRBV5-1; TRBD1 agrees at 11 bases. CDR1 and CDR2 from the germline V gene are SGHRS and YFSETQ. CDR3 length: 16 residues. V dropped 4 bases and J dropped 0; count of bases not matched to a gene: 5. In nucleotides, the CDR3 is TGCGCCAGCAGCACGGGACAGGGGGTCATGAACACTGAAGCTTTCTTT. Amino acid sequence: CASSTGQGVMNTEAFF.

The chain joins TRBV28 to TRBJ2-4; tentatively, D is TRBD2 (6 bases). The germline gives CDR1 MDHEN, CDR2 SYDVKM. V gave up 6 bases and J gave up 0 bases, with 18 bases separating them. The CDR3 totals 17 residues. The DNA for the CDR3 is TGTGCCAGCAGATCCCTTATGCGGGGTCTAGCCAAAAACATTCAGTACTTC. It yields the protein CASRSLMRGLAKNIQYF.

The chain couples TRBV12-3 or TRBV12-4 to TRBJ1-1; possibly TRBD1 for D (5 bases). The CDR3 spans 15 residues. Trimming took off 3 bases at V and 4 bases at J, with 15 bases between the two ends. The CDR3 nucleotides are TGTGCCAGCAGTTTGTACGGTGGGGGAGGCACTGAAGCTTTCTTT. Translated: CASSLYGGGGTEAFF.

This clonotype was detected once. The chain joins TRBV28 to TRBJ1-1, with a weak D call TRBD1 (5 bases). V lost 2 bases and J 5 bases, leaving 12 bases between the germline ends. The germline CDR1 and CDR2 sequences are MDHEN and SYDVKM. The CDR3 consists of 14 residues. The CDR3 DNA reads as TGTGCCAGCAGTTTAGAGGGGAGCCAGACTGAAGCTTTCTTT. It yields the protein CASSLEGSQTEAFF.

The chain has TRBV3-1 and TRBJ1-2, with 8 bases that match TRBD1. The germline gives CDR1 LGHDT, CDR2 YNNKEL (reference sequence). V lost 5 bases and J lost 4; bases outside the gene matches: 9. The CDR3 has 15 amino acids. The CDR3 spells CASSYNRGSGYGYTF. Written as DNA, the CDR3 is TGTGCCAGCAGCTACAACAGGGGGTCTGGCTATGGCTACACCTTC.

This clonotype was counted a few times. The V call is TRBV4-1, the J call TRBJ1-6, with D possibly TRBD1 on 5 matching bases. V was trimmed by 1 base and J by 3 bases, leaving 7 bases between them. CDR3 size: 15 residues. Germline V gene sequence: CDR1 MGHRA, CDR2 YSYEKL. In nucleotides, the CDR3 is TGCGCCAGCAGCCAAGGGGACCTCTATAATTCACCCCTCCACTTT. Protein product: CASSQGDLYNSPLHF.

The chain links TRBV29-1 to TRBJ2-5; 11 nucleotides agree with TRBD1. Matching the DNA end better, TRBJ2-7 makes the J call doubtful. Germline V gene sequence: CDR1 SQVTM, CDR2 ANQGSEA. This CDR3 has 13 residues. CDR3 nucleotides: TGCAGCGCTTCCGGGACAGGGGGCTACGAGCAGTACTTC. Encoded protein: CSASGTGGYEQYF.

CDR3 protein: CASSEYPVTSYEQYF. The DNA of the CDR3 is TGCGCCAGCAGCGAATACCCAGTTACCTCCTACGAGCAGTACTTC. The chain joins TRBV5-1 to TRBJ2-7; no firm D call. Trimming removed 4 bases from V and 0 bases from J, with 14 bases in between. The CDR3 covers 15 residues. CDR1 and CDR2 from the germline V gene are SGHRS and YFSETQ.

This clonotype was counted between two and nine times. The CDR3 spells CASSQEARGRGGDNEQFF. CDR3 bases: TGTGCCAGCAGCCAAGAAGCCCGGGGACGCGGAGGGGACAATGAGCAGTTCTTC. The rearrangement joins TRBV4-2 to TRBJ2-1, with D possibly TRBD2 on 6 matching bases. Per the germline V gene, CDR1 is LGHNA and CDR2 is YNFKEQ. This CDR3 region has 18 residues. The V and J ends lost 0 bases and 5 bases respectively, with 20 bases between them.

The chain carries TRBV30 and TRBJ1-1; D uncertain. The germline gives CDR1 GTSNPN, CDR2 SVGIG (reference sequence). This CDR3 region has 11 residues. Trimming left V 5 bases short and J 3 bases short, with 7 bases between. CDR3 protein: CAWDTYTEAFF. The CDR3 region has the DNA TGTGCCTGGGACACGTACACTGAAGCTTTCTTT. The full variable domain, rest sourced from reference TRBV30 and TRBJ1-1, is SQTIHQWPATLVQPVGSPLSLECTVEGTSNPNLYWYRQAAGRGLQLLFYSVGIGQISSEVPQNLSASRPQDRQFILSSKKLLLSDSGFYLCAWDTYTEAFFGQGTRLTVV.

The gene calls are TRBV6-5 and TRBJ2-1; 8 bases are shared with TRBD2. There are 17 residues in the CDR3. Per germline, CDR1 MNHEY and CDR2 SVGAGI. Trimming at V came to 3 bases and at J to 2 bases, leaving 9 bases not matched to a gene. This chain's CDR3 is CASSYLSGGGPYNEQFF. In DNA, the CDR3 is TGTGCCAGCAGTTATCTGTCCGGGGGGGGCCCCTACAATGAGCAGTTCTTC.

As concerns this clonotype: This CDR3 fails to terminate in the conserved phenylalanine or tryptophan, so it likely reflects a read error. V gene TRBV6-5 combines with J gene TRBJ1-2; weak D call: TRBD1 (5 bases). The ends were cut back, 6 bases at V and 4 bases at J, with 12 bases in the middle. Germline CDR1 reads MNHEY; CDR2 reads SVGAGI. CDR3 length equals 13 residues. CDR3 bases: TGTGCCAGCAGAACAGGTTTCACCTATGGCTACACCCTC. Translation gives CASRTGFTYGYTL.

This clonotype has a handful of counts. The chain carries TRBV3-1 and TRBJ2-1, with D perhaps TRBD2 (5 bases). Gene TRBJ2-5 matches the end of the DNA better, so the J call may be wrong. Germline CDR1 is LGHDT and CDR2 is YNNKEL (reference sequence). The length of the CDR3 is 13 residues. This CDR3 is CASSQDEEATQYF. The CDR3 DNA reads TGTGCCAGCAGCCAAGATGAGGAGGCGACCCAGTACTTC.

The chain employs TRBV24-1 and TRBJ2-2, with D maybe TRBD1 (6 bases). There are 14 residues in the CDR3. CDR1 and CDR2 (germline): KGHDR, SFDVKD. V shed 3 bases and J shed 6 bases, with 10 bases lying between them. As DNA, the CDR3 is TGTGCCACCAGTGATGACAGGTTCCCCGGGGAGCTGTTTTTT. Protein: CATSDDRFPGELFF.

The chain couples TRBV12-3 or TRBV12-4 to TRBJ2-1, with a weak D call TRBD2 (6 bases). The V gene lost 0 bases and the J gene lost 3 bases, with 15 bases spanning the gap. The CDR3 runs to 17 residues. CDR3 nucleotides: TGTGCCAGCAGTTTAGCGCGTCGGCTAGCGAACTACAATGAGCAGTTCTTC. It is translated as CASSLARRLANYNEQFF.

Only a few counts were recorded for this clonotype. The chain employs TRBV5-1 and TRBJ1-2; D is possibly TRBD1 (5 bases). The CDR3 sequence is 15 residues long. Trimming left V 0 bases short and J 4 bases short, with 13 bases between. The germline V gene has CDR1 SGHRS and CDR2 YFSETQ. The CDR3 nucleotides are TGCGCCAGCAGCTTGGCCGGGGACGTCTTCTATGGCTACACCTTC. It encodes CASSLAGDVFYGYTF.

The chain is built from TRBV7-9 and TRBJ2-4, with D maybe TRBD1 (5 bases). The V end lost 2 bases, the J end lost 0 bases, and 5 bases lay between the germline ends. Germline CDR1 is SEHNR and CDR2 is FQNEAQ (reference sequence). This CDR3 region has 14 residues. The CDR3 nucleotides read TGTGCCAGCAGCTTAACAGGAGCCAAAAACATTCAGTACTTC. Its translation: CASSLTGAKNIQYF.

In its sample, this clonotype was seen a few times. The chain has TRBV7-9 and TRBJ2-1; D possibly uses TRBD1 or TRBD2 (7 bases each). The germline V and J ends were trimmed by 4 bases and 3 bases, with 13 bases remaining between them. The CDR3 runs to 15 residues. Germline CDR1 SEHNR, CDR2 FQNEAQ (reference sequence). CDR3 coding DNA: TGTGCCAGCAGCTCCACAGGGGAGGGCTACAATGAGCAGTTCTTC. Its protein product is CASSSTGEGYNEQFF.

This clonotype was counted at least ten times. The rearrangement uses TRBV5-1 and TRBJ2-3; no firm D call. This CDR3 spans 13 amino acids. V was trimmed by 2 bases and J by 3 bases, leaving 7 bases between them. The V gene's germline CDR1 is SGHRS and CDR2 YFSETQ. The CDR3 loop reads CASSFLQTDTQYF. For the CDR3, the DNA is TGCGCCAGCAGCTTTTTACAGACAGATACGCAGTATTTT.

This chain links TRBV28 with TRBJ1-5; D is perhaps TRBD1 (6 bases). CDR3 length: 19 amino acids. Trimming removed 3 bases at V and 3 bases at J, with 24 bases between. Germline assignment: CDR1 MDHEN and CDR2 SYDVKM. CDR3 residues: CASSFVWGNRDGNNQPQHF. The CDR3 nucleotides are TGTGCCAGCAGTTTTGTTTGGGGCAACAGGGACGGGAACAATCAGCCCCAGCATTTT.

The chain couples TRBV25-1 to TRBJ1-2; D not resolved. Germline assignment: CDR1 MGHDK and CDR2 SYGVNS. This CDR3 has 13 amino acids. With 4 bases removed from V and 8 bases from J, the gap between germline ends came to 14 bases. CDR3 sequence reads: CASSGSMSYGYTF. Written as DNA, the CDR3 is TGTGCCAGCAGTGGATCAATGAGCTACGGCTACACCTTC.

V is TRBV6-1 and J is TRBJ2-3; a possible D gene is TRBD2 (6 bases). Germline V lookup: CDR1 MNHNS, CDR2 SASEGT. V lost 3 bases to trimming and J lost 0 bases, with 13 bases between them. The CDR3 runs 16 residues. CDR3 residues: CASSEGTGTSTDTQYF. CDR3 in DNA: TGTGCCAGCAGTGAGGGTACCGGGACTAGCACAGATACGCAGTATTTT.